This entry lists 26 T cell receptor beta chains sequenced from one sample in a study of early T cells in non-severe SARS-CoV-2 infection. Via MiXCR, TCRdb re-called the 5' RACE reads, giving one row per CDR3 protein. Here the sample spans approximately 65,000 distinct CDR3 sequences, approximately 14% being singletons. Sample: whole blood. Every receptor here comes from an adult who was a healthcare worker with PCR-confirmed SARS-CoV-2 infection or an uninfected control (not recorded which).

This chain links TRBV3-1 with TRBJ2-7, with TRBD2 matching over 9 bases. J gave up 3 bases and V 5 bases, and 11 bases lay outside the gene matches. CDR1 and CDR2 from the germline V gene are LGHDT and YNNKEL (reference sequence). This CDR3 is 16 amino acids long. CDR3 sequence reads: CASSSPGLALHYEQYF. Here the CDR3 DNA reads TGTGCCAGCAGCTCCCCGGGACTAGCCTTACACTACGAGCAGTACTTC.

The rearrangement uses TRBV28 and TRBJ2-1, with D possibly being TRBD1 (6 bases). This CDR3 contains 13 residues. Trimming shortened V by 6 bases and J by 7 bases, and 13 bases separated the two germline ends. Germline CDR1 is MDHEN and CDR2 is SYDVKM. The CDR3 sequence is CASSPRRGNEQFF. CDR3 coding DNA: TGTGCCAGCAGCCCCCGCAGGGGAAATGAGCAGTTCTTC.

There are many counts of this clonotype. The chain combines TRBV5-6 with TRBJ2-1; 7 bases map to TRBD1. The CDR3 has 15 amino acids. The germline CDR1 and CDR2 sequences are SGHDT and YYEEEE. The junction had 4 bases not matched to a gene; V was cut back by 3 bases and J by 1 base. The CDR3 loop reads CASSSGQASYNEQFF. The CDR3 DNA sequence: TGTGCCAGCAGCTCCGGACAGGCTTCCTACAATGAGCAGTTCTTC.

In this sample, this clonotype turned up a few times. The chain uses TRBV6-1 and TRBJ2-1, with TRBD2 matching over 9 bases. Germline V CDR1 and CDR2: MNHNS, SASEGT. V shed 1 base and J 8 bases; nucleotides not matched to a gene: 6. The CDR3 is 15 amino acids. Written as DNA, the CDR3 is TGTGCCAGCAGTGAAGGGTCTAGCGGGGTCGATGAGCAGTTCTTC. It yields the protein CASSEGSSGVDEQFF.

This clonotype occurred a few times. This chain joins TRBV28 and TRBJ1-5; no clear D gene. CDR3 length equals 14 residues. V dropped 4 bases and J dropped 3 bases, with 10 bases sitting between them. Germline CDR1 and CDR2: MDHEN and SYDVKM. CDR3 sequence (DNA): TGTGCCAGCAGTTCCCGGGAAAACAATCAGCCCCAGCATTTT. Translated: CASSSRENNQPQHF. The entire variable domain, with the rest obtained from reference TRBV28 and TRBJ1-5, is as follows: DVKVTQSSRYLVKRTGEKVFLECVQDMDHENMFWYRQDPGLGLRLIYFSYDVKMKEKGDIPEGYSVSREKKERFSLILESASTNQTSMYLCASSSRENNQPQHFGDGTRLSIL.

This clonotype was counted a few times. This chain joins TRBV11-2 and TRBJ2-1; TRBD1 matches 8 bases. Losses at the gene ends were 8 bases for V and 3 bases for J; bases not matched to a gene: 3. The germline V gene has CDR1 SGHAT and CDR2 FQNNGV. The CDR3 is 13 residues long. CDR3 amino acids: CASDGTGYNEQFF. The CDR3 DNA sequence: TGTGCCAGCGACGGGACAGGCTACAATGAGCAGTTCTTC.

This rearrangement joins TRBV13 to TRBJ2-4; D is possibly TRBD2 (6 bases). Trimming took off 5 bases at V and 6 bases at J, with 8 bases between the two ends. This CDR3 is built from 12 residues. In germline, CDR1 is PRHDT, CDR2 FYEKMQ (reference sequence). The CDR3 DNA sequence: TGTGCCAGCAGCGAGGGACTAAACATTCAGTACTTC. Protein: CASSEGLNIQYF.

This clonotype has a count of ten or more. CDR3 nucleotide sequence: TGTGCCAGCAGCTTACTACCGGGACAGGGGGCAGGTGAGCAGTTCTTC. It encodes CASSLLPGQGAGEQFF. The genes are TRBV11-2 and TRBJ2-1; 12 nucleotides agree with TRBD1. The germline V gene encodes CDR1 SGHAT and CDR2 FQNNGV. The length of the CDR3 is 16 residues. Losses at the gene ends were 2 bases for V and 9 bases for J; bases not matched to a gene: 8.

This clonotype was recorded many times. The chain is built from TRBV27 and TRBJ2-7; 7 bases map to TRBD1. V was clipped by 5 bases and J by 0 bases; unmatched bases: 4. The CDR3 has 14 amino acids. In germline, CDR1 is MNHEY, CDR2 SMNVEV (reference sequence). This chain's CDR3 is CASSPRDSSYEQYF. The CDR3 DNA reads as TGTGCCAGCAGTCCCCGGGACAGCTCCTACGAGCAGTACTTC.

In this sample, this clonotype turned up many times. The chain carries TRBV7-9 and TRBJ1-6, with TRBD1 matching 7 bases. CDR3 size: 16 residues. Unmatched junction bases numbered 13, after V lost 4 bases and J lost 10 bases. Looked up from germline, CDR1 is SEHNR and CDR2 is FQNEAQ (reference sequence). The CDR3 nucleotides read TGTGCCAGCAGCTCGATAGAATTAGGGGGCGGATCACCCCTCCACTTT. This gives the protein CASSSIELGGGSPLHF.

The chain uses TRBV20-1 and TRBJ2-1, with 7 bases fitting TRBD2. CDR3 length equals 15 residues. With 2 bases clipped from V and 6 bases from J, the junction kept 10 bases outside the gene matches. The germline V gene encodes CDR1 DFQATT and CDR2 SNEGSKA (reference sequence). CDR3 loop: CSARPLAPLGNEQFF. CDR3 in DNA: TGCAGTGCTAGACCACTAGCGCCCCTCGGCAATGAGCAGTTCTTC.

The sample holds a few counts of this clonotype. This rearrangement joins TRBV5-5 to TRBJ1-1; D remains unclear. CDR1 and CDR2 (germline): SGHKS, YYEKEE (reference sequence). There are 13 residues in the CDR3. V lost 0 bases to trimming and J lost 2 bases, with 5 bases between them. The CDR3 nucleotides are TGTGCCAGCAGCTTGGAGATAAACACTGAAGCTTTCTTT. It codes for CASSLEINTEAFF.

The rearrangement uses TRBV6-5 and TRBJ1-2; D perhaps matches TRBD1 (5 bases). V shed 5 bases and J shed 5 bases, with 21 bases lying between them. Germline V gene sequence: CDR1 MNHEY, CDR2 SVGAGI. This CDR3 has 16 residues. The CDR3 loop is CASSPARGRTIYGYTF. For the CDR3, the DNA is TGTGCCAGCAGTCCGGCGAGGGGCAGAACTATTTATGGCTACACCTTC.

The CDR3 region has the DNA TGTGCCAGCTCACCTTCCGGGGGTTATGGCTACACCTTC. As protein: CASSPSGGYGYTF. The gene calls are TRBV18 and TRBJ1-2, with D maybe TRBD1 (5 bases). CDR1 and CDR2 (germline): KGHSH, LQKENI. The CDR3 runs to 13 residues. V was cut by 3 bases and J by 5 bases, with 10 bases left in between.

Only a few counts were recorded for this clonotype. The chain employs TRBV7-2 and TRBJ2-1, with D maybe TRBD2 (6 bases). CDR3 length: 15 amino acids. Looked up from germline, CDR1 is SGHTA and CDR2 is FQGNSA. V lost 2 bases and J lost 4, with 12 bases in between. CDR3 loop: CASSLTGLEYNEQFF. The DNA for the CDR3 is TGTGCCAGCAGCTTAACGGGACTGGAATACAATGAGCAGTTCTTC. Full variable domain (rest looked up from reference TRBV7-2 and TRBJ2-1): GAGVSQSPSNKVTEKGKDVELRCDPISGHTALYWYRQSLGQGLEFLIYFQGNSAPDKSGLPSDRFSAERTGGSVSTLTIQRTQQEDSAVYLCASSLTGLEYNEQFFGPGTRLTVL.

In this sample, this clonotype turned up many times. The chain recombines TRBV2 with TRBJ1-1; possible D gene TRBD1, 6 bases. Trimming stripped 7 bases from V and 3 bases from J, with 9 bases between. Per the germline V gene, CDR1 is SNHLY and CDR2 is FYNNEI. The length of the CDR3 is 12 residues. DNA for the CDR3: TGTGCCAGCAAGGGGGATCACACTGAAGCTTTCTTT. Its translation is CASKGDHTEAFF.

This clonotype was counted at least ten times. CDR3 in DNA: TGTGCCAGCTCACTTAGACAGATGAACACTGAAGCTTTCTTT. Its translation: CASSLRQMNTEAFF. This rearrangement joins TRBV18 to TRBJ1-1; TRBD1 might be the D (5 bases). V dropped 4 bases and J dropped 0 bases, with 9 bases sitting between them. The CDR3 spans 14 residues. Germline V CDR1 and CDR2: KGHSH, LQKENI.

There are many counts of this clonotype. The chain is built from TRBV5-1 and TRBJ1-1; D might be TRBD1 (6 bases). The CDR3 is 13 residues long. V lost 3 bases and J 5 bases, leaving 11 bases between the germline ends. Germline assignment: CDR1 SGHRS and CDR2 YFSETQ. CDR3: CASSWNRATEAFF. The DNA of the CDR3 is TGCGCCAGCAGCTGGAACAGGGCGACTGAAGCTTTCTTT.

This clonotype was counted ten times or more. Here the CDR3 reads CASTEDTDQETQYF. The CDR3 DNA sequence: TGTGCCAGCACCGAGGACACGGACCAAGAGACCCAGTACTTC. The V and J genes are TRBV28 and TRBJ2-5; possible D gene TRBD1, 5 bases. Germline CDR1 and CDR2: MDHEN and SYDVKM. The CDR3 loop spans 14 amino acids. The ends were cut back, 7 bases at V and 0 bases at J, with 12 bases in the middle.

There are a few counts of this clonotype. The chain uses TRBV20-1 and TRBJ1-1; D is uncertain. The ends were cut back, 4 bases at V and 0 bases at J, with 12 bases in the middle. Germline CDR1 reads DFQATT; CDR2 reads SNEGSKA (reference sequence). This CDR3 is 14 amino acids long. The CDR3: CSATRPDMNTEAFF. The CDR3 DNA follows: TGCAGTGCTACTCGACCCGACATGAACACTGAAGCTTTCTTT.

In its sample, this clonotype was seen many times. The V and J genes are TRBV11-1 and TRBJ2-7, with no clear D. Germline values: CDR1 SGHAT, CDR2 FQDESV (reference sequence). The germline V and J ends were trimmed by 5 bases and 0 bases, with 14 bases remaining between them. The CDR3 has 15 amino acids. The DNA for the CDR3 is TGTGCCAGCAGCCAGGATCCTCTTACCTCCTACGAGCAGTACTTC. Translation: CASSQDPLTSYEQYF.

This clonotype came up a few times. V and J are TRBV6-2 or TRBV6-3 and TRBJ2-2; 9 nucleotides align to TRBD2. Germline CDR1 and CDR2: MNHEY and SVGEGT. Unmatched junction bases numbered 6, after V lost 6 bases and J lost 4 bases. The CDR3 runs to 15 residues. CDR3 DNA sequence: TGTGCCAGCAGAAAGCTAGCGGGGAGCACCGGGGAGCTGTTTTTT. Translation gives CASRKLAGSTGELFF.

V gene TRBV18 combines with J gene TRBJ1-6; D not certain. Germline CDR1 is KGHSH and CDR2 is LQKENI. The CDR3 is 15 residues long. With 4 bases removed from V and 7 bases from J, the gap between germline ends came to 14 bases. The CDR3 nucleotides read TGTGCCAGCTCACTGGCTCTGCACGGAAATTCACCCCTCCACTTT. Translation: CASSLALHGNSPLHF.

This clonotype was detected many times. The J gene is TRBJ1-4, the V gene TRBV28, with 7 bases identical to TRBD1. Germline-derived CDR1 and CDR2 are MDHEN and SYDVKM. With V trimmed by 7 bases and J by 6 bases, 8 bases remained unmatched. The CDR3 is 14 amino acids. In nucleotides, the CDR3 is TGTGCCAGCACCGGGCCGGGACAGCATGAAAAACTGTTTTTT. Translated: CASTGPGQHEKLFF.

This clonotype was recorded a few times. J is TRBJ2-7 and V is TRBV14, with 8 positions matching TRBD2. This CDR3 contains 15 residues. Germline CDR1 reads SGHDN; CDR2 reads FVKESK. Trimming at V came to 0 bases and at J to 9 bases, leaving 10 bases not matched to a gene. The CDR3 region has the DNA TGTGCCAGCAGCCAAGATCCCGGGGGGGTACGTGGGCAGTACTTC. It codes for CASSQDPGGVRGQYF.

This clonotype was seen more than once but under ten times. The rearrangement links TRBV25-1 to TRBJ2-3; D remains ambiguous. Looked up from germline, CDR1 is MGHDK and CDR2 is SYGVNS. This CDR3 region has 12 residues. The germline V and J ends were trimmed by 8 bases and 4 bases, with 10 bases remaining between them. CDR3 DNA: TGTGCCAGCTCCCTCCTCCCAGATACGCAGTATTTT. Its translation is CASSLLPDTQYF.